This TCR beta chain was recovered during a study of shared T cell receptors in the human thymus. The data were produced by immunoSEQ multiplex PCR, yet TCRdb's version contains in-frame clones alone and is incomplete. Here the sample spans more than 300,000 clones, 95% being singletons. CDR1 is MGHRA and CDR2 is YSYEKL in the germline V gene. The CDR3 is 18 amino acids. V was clipped by 1 base and J by 2 bases, with 20 bases between them. The sequence was obtained from a human donor. Sequencing was performed on thymocytes. The rearrangement links TRBV4-1 to TRBJ1-2, with D possibly being TRBD1 (6 bases). The CDR3 loop reads CASSQGGAAKKLNYGYTF. CDR3 bases: TGCGCCAGCAGCCAAGGGGGGGCAGCTAAAAAACTCAACTATGGCTACACCTTC.